This T cell receptor (beta chain) is from a study of identical twins. cDNA molecules carried unique molecular identifiers, and template switching added a universal primer site. TCRdb re-derived calls from the 5' RACE reads in MiXCR, one entry per CDR3 protein. The sample contains about 520,000 distinct CDR3 sequences, approximately 22% of which appear only once. Notes on the study in general: Reduced insertions were recorded for abundant cord blood beta clonotypes, with no such pattern in memory repertoires.

The CDR3 has 12 amino acids. V shed 4 bases and J shed 4 bases, with 7 bases lying between them. The germline V gene has CDR1 MNHNS and CDR2 SASEGT. This clonotype was found many times. No antigen is known for it. The data were also submitted as part of a second study, on T cells expressing NK-cell markers. This second study notes: For about six donors, the dominant NKG2C+ clonotypes made up roughly 1.0-8% of their CD8+ T cells.

This chain uses TRBV6-1 with TRBJ1-2, with D possibly being TRBD1 (5 bases). Sequenced material: CD4+ T cells sorted from blood. This clonotype originated in a woman aged 18-35 years in good health. CDR3 sequence reads: CASSAQGYGYTF. In DNA, the CDR3 is TGTGCCAGCAGTGCCCAGGGCTATGGCTACACCTTC.